This is a list of T cell receptor beta chains from one sample in a study of early T cells in non-severe SARS-CoV-2 infection. TCRdb re-derived calls from the 5' RACE reads in MiXCR, one entry per CDR3 protein. The table includes 65,000 to 95,000 distinct CDR3 sequences, around 12% detected once. Sequenced material: whole blood, taken at baseline. The receptors were gathered from an adult who was a healthcare worker with PCR-confirmed SARS-CoV-2 infection or an uninfected control (not recorded which). The donor label of this sample is uncertain. CDR3s include the opening cysteine and the closing phenylalanine or tryptophan. Each record gives: D gene, J gene, V gene, clone size, CDR3 protein, CDR3 DNA. The D gene is left open where the match is weak. Not all rows give a size; the values are once, few, many and, for expanded clones, a class.

.	TRBJ2-3	TRBV13	few	CASRNSDQGSTDTQYF	TGTGCCAGCAGGAACTCCGATCAGGGGAGCACAGATACGCAGTATTTT
.	TRBJ2-2	TRBV2	many	CASSEEWSGELFF	TGTGCCAGCAGTGAAGAGTGGTCGGGGGAGCTGTTTTTT
TRBD2	TRBJ2-1	TRBV6-2/TRBV6-3	few	CASSTGLARNEQFF	TGTGCCAGCAGTACGGGACTAGCGCGTAATGAGCAGTTCTTC
.	TRBJ2-2	TRBV7-9	.	CASSPRDTNTGELFF	TGTGCCAGCAGCCCTAGAGATACGAACACCGGGGAGCTGTTTTTT
TRBD1	TRBJ2-7	TRBV5-1	few	CASSVGTGGVEQYF	TGCGCCAGCAGCGTCGGGACAGGGGGCGTCGAGCAGTACTTC
TRBD2	TRBJ2-7	TRBV20-1	.	CSALSGSGYEQYF	TGCAGTGCTTTAAGCGGGAGTGGTTACGAGCAGTACTTC
.	TRBJ2-1	TRBV2	few	CASSERGLHGGEQFF	TGTGCCAGCAGTGAAAGGGGCTTACACGGGGGTGAGCAGTTCTTC
.	TRBJ2-5	TRBV6-5	.	CASSLNTQPGGETQYF	TGTGCCAGCAGTCTTAACACCCAACCCGGGGGAGAGACCCAGTACTTC
.	TRBJ2-7	TRBV7-2	.	CASSPTQGSYEQYF	TGTGCCAGCAGCCCCACGCAGGGGTCCTACGAGCAGTACTTC
.	TRBJ1-1	TRBV20-1	.	CSADRREGGSTIF	TGCAGTGCTGACCGGCGGGAGGGCGGTTCAACGATCTTT
.	TRBJ2-3	TRBV7-6	many	CASSSIPGEYF	TGTGCCAGCAGCTCCATACCTGGGGAGTATTTT
TRBD2	TRBJ2-3	TRBV6-2/TRBV6-3	few	CASSYPRLAGESTDTQYF	TGTGCCAGCAGTTACCCCAGACTAGCGGGGGAGAGCACAGATACGCAGTATTTT
TRBD1	TRBJ1-2	TRBV2	few	CASSDENRQGLVYGYTF	TGTGCCAGCAGTGACGAAAATCGACAGGGATTGGTCTATGGCTACACCTTC
.	TRBJ2-1	TRBV20-1	few	CSASDYLSYNEQFF	TGCAGTGCTTCGGACTACCTCTCCTACAATGAGCAGTTCTTC
TRBD2	TRBJ2-3	TRBV11-1	.	CASSLELAGMNTQYF	TGTGCCAGCAGCTTAGAACTAGCGGGGATGAATACGCAGTATTTT
TRBD1	TRBJ1-5	TRBV19	.	CASTGQFNQPQHF	TGTGCCAGTACGGGACAGTTCAATCAGCCCCAGCATTTT
TRBD2	TRBJ2-5	TRBV7-2	.	CASSPQTSSAGTQYF	TGTGCCAGCAGCCCCCAGACTAGCAGTGCAGGGACCCAGTACTTC
.	TRBJ2-1	TRBV7-2	.	CASSRGGALNEQFF	TGTGCCAGCAGCCGAGGGGGGGCCCTCAATGAGCAGTTCTTC
.	TRBJ1-1	TRBV6-2/TRBV6-3	few	CASSYVPGYNTEAFF	TGTGCCAGCAGTTACGTCCCGGGATATAACACTGAAGCTTTCTTT
.	TRBJ1-1	TRBV5-1	once	CASSLEGREAFF	TGCGCCAGCAGCTTGGAGGGAAGAGAAGCTTTCTTT
.	TRBJ1-1	TRBV9	many	CASSPRLGAEAFF	TGTGCCAGCAGCCCACGTCTGGGAGCTGAAGCTTTCTTT
.	TRBJ2-1	TRBV6-2/TRBV6-3	few	CASSDHVGGYEQFF	TGTGCCAGCAGTGACCACGTAGGTGGGTATGAGCAGTTCTTC